These 22 T cell receptor beta chains originate from one sample sequenced in a study of CD8 T cells in Susac syndrome. RNA in amounts of about 0.5 to 1 ug was reverse transcribed with random hexamers. TCRdb fed the immunoSEQ multiplex PCR reads into MiXCR, producing one record per CDR3 protein. In the table there are roughly 180,000 distinct CDR3 sequences, around 94% of which are singletons. Sequences were obtained from CD4+ T cells from PBMCs. All receptors derive from a human donor in good health.

This chain uses TRBV4-2 with TRBJ1-2; D is unclear. The CDR3 is 13 amino acids. Per germline, CDR1 LGHNA and CDR2 YNFKEQ. Between the trimmed V and J ends, which lost 3 bases and 5 bases, there was a span of 10 bases. This CDR3 reads CASSQSGTYGYTF. The CDR3 nucleotides are TGTGCCAGCAGCCAGTCCGGAACATATGGCTACACCTTC.

The V call is TRBV3-1, the J call TRBJ2-3, with TRBD1 identical over 11 bases. The germline CDR1 and CDR2 sequences are LGHDT and YNNKEL (reference sequence). Trimming removed 4 bases from V and 5 bases from J; junction bases left unmatched: 5. The CDR3 consists of 15 residues. For the CDR3, the DNA is TGTGCCAGCAGCCTCGGACAGGGGGCAGGAGATACGCAGTATTTT. Protein sequence: CASSLGQGAGDTQYF.

The chain has TRBV20-1 and TRBJ2-7, with 15 nucleotides matching TRBD2. J lost 0 bases, V lost 5 bases, and 14 bases had no gene match. The germline CDR1 and CDR2 sequences are DFQATT and SNEGSKA (reference sequence). The CDR3 sequence is 19 residues long. The CDR3 DNA follows: TGCAGTGCTCGGACTAGCGGGGGGGCCCGCGCCTCGTACTCCTACGAGCAGTACTTC. Its translation: CSARTSGGARASYSYEQYF.

V and J are TRBV29-1 and TRBJ2-1; 8 bases fit TRBD1. This CDR3 contains 16 residues. V dropped 7 bases and J dropped 5; count of bases not matched to a gene: 16. Germline assignment: CDR1 SQVTM and CDR2 ANQGSEA. DNA for the CDR3: TGCAGCGCCTCCCCCTGCAGGGGGCGAGGGAACAATGAGCAGTTCTTC. It is translated as CSASPCRGRGNNEQFF.

CDR3 sequence reads: CASSLAAKQYF. The CDR3 DNA is TGTGCCAGCAGTTTAGCAGCCAAGCAGTACTTC. The chain links TRBV12-3 or TRBV12-4 to TRBJ2-7; D gene uncertain. This CDR3 region has 11 residues. Deletions cut 0 bases from V and 8 bases from J, with 5 bases between.

CDR3 DNA: TGTGCCAGCAGGACAGGGAACCATGAGCAGTTCTTC. As protein: CASRTGNHEQFF. The V call is TRBV28, the J call TRBJ2-1, with TRBD1 identical over 7 bases. Trimming at V came to 6 bases and at J to 8 bases, leaving 4 bases not matched to a gene. From germline, CDR1 is MDHEN and CDR2 SYDVKM. The CDR3 sequence is 12 residues long.

The chain carries TRBV15 and TRBJ2-5; 9 bases are shared with TRBD1. The CDR3 has 15 amino acids. Per germline, CDR1 LNHNV and CDR2 YYDKDF (reference sequence). The V segment lost 1 base and the J segment 2 bases; nucleotides outside the gene matches: 2. CDR3 coding DNA: TGTGCCACCAGCAGAGGGGGACAGGGACAAGAGACCCAGTACTTC. Translating it yields CATSRGGQGQETQYF.

This chain joins TRBV7-3 and TRBJ2-1, with 9 bases that match TRBD2. The V gene's germline CDR1 is SGHTA and CDR2 FQGTGA. The CDR3 spans 13 residues. The ends lost 10 bases at V and 5 bases at J; junction bases unmatched: 6. CDR3: CATPGLAHNEQFF. DNA of the CDR3: TGTGCCACCCCGGGACTAGCTCACAATGAGCAGTTCTTC.

The chain recombines TRBV2 with TRBJ1-1, with D tentatively TRBD1 (6 bases). Per the germline V gene, CDR1 is SNHLY and CDR2 is FYNNEI. There are 13 residues in the CDR3. V gave up 5 bases and J gave up 6 bases, with 13 bases separating them. CDR3: CASSYSRGAEAFF. For the CDR3, the DNA is TGTGCCAGCAGTTACAGCAGGGGCGCTGAAGCTTTCTTT.

The V call is TRBV18, the J call TRBJ1-2; TRBD1 matches 7 bases. CDR1 is KGHSH and CDR2 is LQKENI in the germline V gene. V gave up 2 bases and J gave up 6 bases; unmatched junction bases: 9. This CDR3 region has 15 residues. The CDR3 loop reads CASSPSQGGLDGYTF. The DNA for the CDR3 is TGTGCCAGCTCACCATCGCAAGGGGGCCTGGATGGCTACACCTTC.

This clonotype was observed a single time. The V and J genes are TRBV7-9 and TRBJ2-7; TRBD1 agrees at 8 bases. With V trimmed by 5 bases and J by 4 bases, 7 bases remained unmatched. Germline V gives CDR1 SEHNR, CDR2 FQNEAQ (reference sequence). The CDR3 length is 14 residues. CDR3 region: CASSLGQGQYEQYF. The CDR3 coding sequence is TGTGCCAGCAGCCTCGGACAGGGTCAGTACGAGCAGTACTTC.

The chain links TRBV7-2 to TRBJ2-7; TRBD1 or TRBD2 may be the D gene (5 bases each). Per germline, CDR1 SGHTA and CDR2 FQGNSA. The length of the CDR3 is 14 residues. V shed 2 bases and J shed 5 bases, with 13 bases lying between them. CDR3 amino acids: CASSLTGTLHEQYF. For the CDR3, the DNA is TGTGCCAGCAGCTTAACCGGGACCCTCCACGAGCAGTACTTC. Filled out from reference TRBV7-2 and TRBJ2-7, the complete variable domain reads GAGVSQSPSNKVTEKGKDVELRCDPISGHTALYWYRQSLGQGLEFLIYFQGNSAPDKSGLPSDRFSAERTGGSVSTLTIQRTQQEDSAVYLCASSLTGTLHEQYFGPGTRLTVT.

This sequence joins TRBV14 and TRBJ2-3; D remains ambiguous. V shed 2 bases and J shed 5 bases, with 5 bases lying between them. This CDR3 is 12 amino acids long. Germline V lookup: CDR1 SGHDN, CDR2 FVKESK. CDR3 bases: TGTGCCAGCAGCCAATCATTAGATACGCAGTATTTT. This sequence encodes CASSQSLDTQYF.

This clonotype was seen once. The chain joins TRBV12-3 or TRBV12-4 to TRBJ1-2; D call uncertain. The length of the CDR3 is 13 residues. V gave up 3 bases and J gave up 8 bases, with 13 bases separating them. The chain's CDR3 is CASSLGQIGGYTF. The CDR3 DNA reads as TGTGCCAGCAGTTTGGGCCAGATCGGGGGCTACACCTTC.

The chain employs TRBV20-1 and TRBJ2-5; 7 bases agree with TRBD1. This CDR3 contains 14 residues. Germline V gives CDR1 DFQATT, CDR2 SNEGSKA (reference sequence). J was trimmed by 2 bases and V by 2 bases; bases with no gene match: 5. The CDR3 DNA follows: TGCAGTGCTAGACCGACAGGGCTTCAAGAGACCCAGTACTTC. Encoded protein: CSARPTGLQETQYF.

This chain uses TRBV5-1 with TRBJ2-5; possibly TRBD1 or TRBD2 for D (6 bases each). Trimming took 6 bases from V and 5 from J, leaving 14 bases between them. The CDR3 totals 13 residues. Germline V gene lookup returns CDR1 SGHRS and CDR2 YFSETQ. The CDR3 spells CASNPGALETQYF. CDR3 nucleotide sequence: TGCGCCAGCAACCCGGGGGCGCTGGAGACCCAGTACTTC.

The chain carries TRBV23-1 and TRBJ1-5, with D hard to call. TRBV23-1 belongs to the ORF category, with a function that is uncertain. The CDR3 runs to 16 residues. Between the trimmed V and J ends, which lost 4 bases and 2 bases, there was a span of 15 bases. DNA for the CDR3: TGCGCCAGCAGTCCAACGGATTGGCTCCGCAATCAGCCCCAGCATTTT. Amino acids: CASSPTDWLRNQPQHF.

V gene TRBV7-9 combines with J gene TRBJ2-3, with 10 bases that match TRBD2. This CDR3 has 15 residues. V lost 3 bases, J lost 6 bases, and 6 bases stayed unmatched. Germline CDR1 SEHNR, CDR2 FQNEAQ (reference sequence). CDR3 DNA sequence: TGTGCCAGCAGCTTGCCCGGGACTAGCGCCGATACGCAGTATTTT. Amino acid sequence: CASSLPGTSADTQYF.

The gene calls are TRBV6-5 and TRBJ2-7; no clear D gene. CDR1 is MNHEY, CDR2 SVGAGI, per germline. V lost 8 bases to trimming and J lost 0 bases, with 14 bases between them. The CDR3 runs 14 residues. The CDR3 nucleotides read TGTGCCAGCCTTCGGACGCCTGCCTCCTACGAGCAGTACTTC. It translates to CASLRTPASYEQYF.

This chain joins TRBV3-1 and TRBJ2-1, with 10 bases matching TRBD2. V gave up 3 bases and J gave up 3 bases; unmatched junction bases: 5. CDR3 length: 16 amino acids. Germline V gene data show CDR1 as LGHDT and CDR2 as YNNKEL (reference sequence). The CDR3: CASSQLAGALYNEQFF. CDR3 sequence (DNA): TGTGCCAGCAGCCAGCTAGCGGGGGCGCTCTACAATGAGCAGTTCTTC.

The rearrangement joins TRBV12-3 or TRBV12-4 to TRBJ1-2, with TRBD1 matching 7 bases. The trim removed 4 bases at V and 8 bases at J, leaving 7 bases unmatched. The CDR3 covers 13 residues. CDR3 bases: TGTGCCAGCAGTTCCGGACAGGTTATAGGCTACACCTTC. This encodes CASSSGQVIGYTF.

The chain couples TRBV25-1 to TRBJ1-6; D might be TRBD1 (5 bases). The CDR3 extends over 14 amino acids. The germline V gene has CDR1 MGHDK and CDR2 SYGVNS. The V end lost 8 bases, the J end lost 8 bases, and 16 bases lay between the germline ends. CDR3 protein: CASRQTALDSPLHF. CDR3 nucleotide sequence: TGTGCCAGCCGTCAGACAGCTTTGGATTCACCCCTCCACTTT.